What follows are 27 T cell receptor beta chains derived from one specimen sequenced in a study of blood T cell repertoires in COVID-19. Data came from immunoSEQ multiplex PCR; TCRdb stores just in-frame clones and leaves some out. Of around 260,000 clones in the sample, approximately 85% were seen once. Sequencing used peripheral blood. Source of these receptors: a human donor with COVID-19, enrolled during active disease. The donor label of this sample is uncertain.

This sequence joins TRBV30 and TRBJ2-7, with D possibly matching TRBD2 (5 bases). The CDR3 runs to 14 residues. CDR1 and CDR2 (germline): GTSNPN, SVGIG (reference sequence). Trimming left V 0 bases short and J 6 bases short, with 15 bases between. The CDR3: CAWSVSSLGSEQYF. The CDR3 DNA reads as TGTGCCTGGAGTGTATCATCTTTGGGGAGCGAGCAGTACTTC.

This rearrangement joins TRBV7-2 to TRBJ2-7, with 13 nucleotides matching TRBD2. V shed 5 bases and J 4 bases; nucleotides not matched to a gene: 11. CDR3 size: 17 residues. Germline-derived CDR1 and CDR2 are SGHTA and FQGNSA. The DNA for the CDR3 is TGTGCCAGCAGCCCCGGACTAGCGGGAGTTCTGGGATACGAGCAGTACTTC. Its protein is CASSPGLAGVLGYEQYF.

CDR3 region: CASSGQTYGYTF. The CDR3 nucleotides read TGTGCCAGCAGTGGACAGACCTATGGCTACACCTTC. The chain employs TRBV28 and TRBJ1-2; TRBD1 is a possible D gene (6 bases). Germline V lookup: CDR1 MDHEN, CDR2 SYDVKM. V was cut by 5 bases and J by 4 bases, with 8 bases left in between. The CDR3 is 12 residues long.

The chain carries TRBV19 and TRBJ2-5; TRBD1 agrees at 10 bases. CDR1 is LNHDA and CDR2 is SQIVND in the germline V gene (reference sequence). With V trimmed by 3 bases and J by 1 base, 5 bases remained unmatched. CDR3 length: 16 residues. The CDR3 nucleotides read TGTGCCAGTAGTATGGGGACAGGGGCTCTCCAAGAGACCCAGTACTTC. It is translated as CASSMGTGALQETQYF.

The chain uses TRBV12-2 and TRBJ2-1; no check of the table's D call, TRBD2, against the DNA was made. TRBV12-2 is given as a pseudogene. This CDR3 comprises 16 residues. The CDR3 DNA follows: TGTGCAAGTCGCCCCCTTAGCGGTGCGTCTGGCAATGAGCAGTTCTTC. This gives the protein CASRPLSGASGNEQFF.

CDR3 in DNA: TGTGCCAGCAGACCGGACTATTACTATGGCTACACCTTC. It encodes CASRPDYYYGYTF. The chain links TRBV6-5 to TRBJ1-2; the D is unclear. V lost 6 bases and J lost 3, with 11 bases in between. The CDR3 contains 13 residues. Germline V gene data show CDR1 as MNHEY and CDR2 as SVGAGI.

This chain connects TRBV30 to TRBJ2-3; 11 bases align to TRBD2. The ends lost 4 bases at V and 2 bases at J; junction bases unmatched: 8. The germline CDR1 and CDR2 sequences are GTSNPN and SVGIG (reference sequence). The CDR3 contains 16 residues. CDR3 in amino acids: CAWTLGLAGNTDTQYF. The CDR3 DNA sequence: TGTGCCTGGACCCTAGGACTAGCGGGTAACACAGATACGCAGTATTTT.

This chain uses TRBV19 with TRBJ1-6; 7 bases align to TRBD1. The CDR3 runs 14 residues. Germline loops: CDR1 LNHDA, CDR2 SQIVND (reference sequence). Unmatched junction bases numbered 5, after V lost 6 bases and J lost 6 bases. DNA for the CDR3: TGTGCCAGTAGGGACCGGGACAGTAATTCACCCCTCCACTTT. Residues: CASRDRDSNSPLHF.

The CDR3 DNA sequence: TGTGCCAGCAGCTTAGGGGACAGGGGGCATGGGGAGCAGTACTTC. Translation gives CASSLGDRGHGEQYF. The chain combines TRBV7-9 with TRBJ2-7, with 12 bases lining up with TRBD1. V trimming: 1 base; J trimming: 7 bases; junction bases outside the gene matches: 5. The CDR3 is 15 residues long. Germline V gene lookup returns CDR1 SEHNR and CDR2 FQNEAQ (reference sequence).

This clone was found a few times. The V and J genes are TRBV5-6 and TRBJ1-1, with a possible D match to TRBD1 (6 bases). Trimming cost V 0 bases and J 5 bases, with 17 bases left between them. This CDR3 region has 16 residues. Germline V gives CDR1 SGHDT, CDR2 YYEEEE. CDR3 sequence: CASSLGSAGAETEAFF. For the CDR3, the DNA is TGTGCCAGCAGCTTGGGGTCGGCAGGGGCAGAGACTGAAGCTTTCTTT.

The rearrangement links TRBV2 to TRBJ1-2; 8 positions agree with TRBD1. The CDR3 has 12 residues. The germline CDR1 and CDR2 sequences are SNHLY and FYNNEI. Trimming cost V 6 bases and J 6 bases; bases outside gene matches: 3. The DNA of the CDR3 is TGTGCCAGCAGCATGGACAGGGATGGCTACACCTTC. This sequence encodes CASSMDRDGYTF.

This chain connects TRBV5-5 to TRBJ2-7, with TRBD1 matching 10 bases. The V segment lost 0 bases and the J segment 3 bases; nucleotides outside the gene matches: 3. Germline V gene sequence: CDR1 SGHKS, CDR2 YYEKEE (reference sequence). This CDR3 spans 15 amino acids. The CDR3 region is CASSLGQGAIYEQYF. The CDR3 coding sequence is TGTGCCAGCAGCTTGGGACAGGGGGCGATCTACGAGCAGTACTTC.

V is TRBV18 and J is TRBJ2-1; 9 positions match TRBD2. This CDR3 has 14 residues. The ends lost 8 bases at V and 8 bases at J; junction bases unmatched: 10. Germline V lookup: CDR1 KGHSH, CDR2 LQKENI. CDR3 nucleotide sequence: TGTGCCAGCCAGGGACTAGCTGAGGGCGATGAGCAGTTCTTC. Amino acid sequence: CASQGLAEGDEQFF.

CDR3 sequence reads: CASSQVGKTSGYTF. CDR3 DNA sequence: TGTGCCAGCAGCCAAGTGGGGAAAACTAGCGGCTACACCTTC. This chain joins TRBV14 and TRBJ1-2; D is uncertain. This CDR3 has 14 residues. Trimming took off 1 base at V and 8 bases at J, with 14 bases between the two ends. Germline CDR1 SGHDN, CDR2 FVKESK.

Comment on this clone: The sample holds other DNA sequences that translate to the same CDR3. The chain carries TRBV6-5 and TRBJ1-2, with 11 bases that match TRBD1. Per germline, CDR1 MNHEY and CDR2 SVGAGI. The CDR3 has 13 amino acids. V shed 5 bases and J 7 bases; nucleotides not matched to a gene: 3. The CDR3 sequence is CASSPGTGGGYTF. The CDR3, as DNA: TGTGCCAGCAGTCCCGGGACAGGGGGTGGCTACACCTTC.

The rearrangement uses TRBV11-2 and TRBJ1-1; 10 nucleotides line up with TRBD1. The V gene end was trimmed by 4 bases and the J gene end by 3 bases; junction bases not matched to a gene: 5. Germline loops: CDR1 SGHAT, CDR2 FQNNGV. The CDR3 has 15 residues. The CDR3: CASSSGQGEDTEAFF. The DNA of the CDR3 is TGTGCCAGCAGCTCCGGACAGGGGGAAGACACTGAAGCTTTCTTT.

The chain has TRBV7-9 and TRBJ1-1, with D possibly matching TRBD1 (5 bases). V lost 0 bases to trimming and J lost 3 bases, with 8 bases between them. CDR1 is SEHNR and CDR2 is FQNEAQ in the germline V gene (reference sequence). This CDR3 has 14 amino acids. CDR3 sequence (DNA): TGTGCCAGCAGCTTAGCGACGACAGACACTGAAGCTTTCTTT. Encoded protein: CASSLATTDTEAFF.

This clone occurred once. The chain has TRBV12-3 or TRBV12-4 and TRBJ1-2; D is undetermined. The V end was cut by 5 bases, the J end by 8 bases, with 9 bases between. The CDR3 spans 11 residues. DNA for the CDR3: TGTGCCAGCAGTGGAAGCGGGGGCTACACCTTC. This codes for CASSGSGGYTF.

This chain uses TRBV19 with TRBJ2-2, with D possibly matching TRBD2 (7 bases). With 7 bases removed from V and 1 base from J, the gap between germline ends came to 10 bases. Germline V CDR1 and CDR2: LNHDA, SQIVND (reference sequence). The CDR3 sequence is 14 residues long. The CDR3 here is CASKGGGNTGELFF. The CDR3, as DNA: TGTGCCAGTAAGGGAGGGGGGAACACCGGGGAGCTGTTTTTT.

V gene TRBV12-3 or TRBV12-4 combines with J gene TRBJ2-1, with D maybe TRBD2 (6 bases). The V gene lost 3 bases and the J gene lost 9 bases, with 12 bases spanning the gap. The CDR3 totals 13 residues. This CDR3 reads CASSFGLTSEQFF. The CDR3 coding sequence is TGTGCCAGCAGTTTCGGACTAACCAGTGAGCAGTTCTTC.

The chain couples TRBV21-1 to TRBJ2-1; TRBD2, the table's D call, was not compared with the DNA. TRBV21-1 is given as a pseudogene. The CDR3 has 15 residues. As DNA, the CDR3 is TGTGCCAGCAGCAAAGTTAGCGGGAGCCCCTATGAGCAGTTCTTC. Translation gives CASSKVSGSPYEQFF.

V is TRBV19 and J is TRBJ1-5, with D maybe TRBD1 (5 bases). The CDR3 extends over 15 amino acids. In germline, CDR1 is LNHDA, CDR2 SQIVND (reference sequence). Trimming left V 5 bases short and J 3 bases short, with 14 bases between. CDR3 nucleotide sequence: TGTGCCAGTAGTCCCCGGGGGGGGATCAATCAGCCCCAGCATTTT. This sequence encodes CASSPRGGINQPQHF.

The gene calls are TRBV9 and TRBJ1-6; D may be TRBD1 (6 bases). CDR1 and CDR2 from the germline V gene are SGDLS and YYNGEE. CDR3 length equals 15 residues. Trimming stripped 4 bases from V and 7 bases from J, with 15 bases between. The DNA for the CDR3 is TGTGCCAGCAGCATTAGACAGGATGACAATTCACCCCTCCACTTT. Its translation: CASSIRQDDNSPLHF.

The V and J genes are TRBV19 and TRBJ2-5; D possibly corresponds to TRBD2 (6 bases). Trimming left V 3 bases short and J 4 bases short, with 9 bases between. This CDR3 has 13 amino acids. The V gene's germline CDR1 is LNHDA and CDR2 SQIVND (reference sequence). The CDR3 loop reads CASSMTGGETQYF. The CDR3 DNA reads TGTGCCAGTAGTATGACCGGGGGAGAGACCCAGTACTTC.

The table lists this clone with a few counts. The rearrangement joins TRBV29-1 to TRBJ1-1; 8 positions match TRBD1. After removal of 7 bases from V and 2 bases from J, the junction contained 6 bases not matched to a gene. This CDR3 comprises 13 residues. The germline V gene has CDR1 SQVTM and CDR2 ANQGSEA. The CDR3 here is CSAFTGGNTEAFF. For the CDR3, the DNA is TGCAGCGCTTTTACAGGGGGAAACACTGAAGCTTTCTTT.

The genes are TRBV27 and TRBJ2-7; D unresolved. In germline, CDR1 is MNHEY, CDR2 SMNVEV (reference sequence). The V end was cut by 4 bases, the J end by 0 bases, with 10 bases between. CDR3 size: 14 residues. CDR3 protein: CASSYQPSSYEQYF. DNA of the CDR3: TGTGCCAGCAGTTATCAACCGAGCTCCTACGAGCAGTACTTC.

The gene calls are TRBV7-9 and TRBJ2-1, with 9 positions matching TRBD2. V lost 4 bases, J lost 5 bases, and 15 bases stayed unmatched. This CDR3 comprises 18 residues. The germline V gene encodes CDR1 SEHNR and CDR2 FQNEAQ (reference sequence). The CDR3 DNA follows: TGTGCCAGCAGCTCGCCCGCCGTTCTAGCGGGATTCGACAATGAGCAGTTCTTC. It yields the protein CASSSPAVLAGFDNEQFF. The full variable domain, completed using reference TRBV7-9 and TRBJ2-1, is DTGVSQNPRHKITKRGQNVTFRCDPISEHNRLYWYRQTLGQGPEFLTYFQNEAQLEKSRLLSDRFSAERPKGSFSTLEIQRTEQGDSAMYLCASSSPAVLAGFDNEQFFGPGTRLTVL.